These 16 T cell receptor beta chains share one sample of origin, sequenced in a study of blood T cell repertoires in COVID-19 (dated by TCRdb to the early 2020s). Library preparation was by the immunoSEQ multiplex PCR assay. TCRdb took this table from immuneACCESS and kept in-frame rearrangements with V and J called. Such tables lack part of the clones; where checked against another copy, unresolved V genes explain under half of the gap, and the rest is unexplained. This sample has about 170,000 clones in its table, and roughly 85% of those were observed once. Approximately 3.3% of the sample is held by the ten biggest clonotypes. Sequencing was performed on peripheral blood. Every receptor here comes from a human donor with acute or convalescent COVID-19. The donor label of this sample is uncertain.

The rearrangement uses TRBV12-3 or TRBV12-4 and TRBJ1-1, with unresolved D. The V end was cut by 3 bases, the J end by 2 bases, with 7 bases between. CDR3 length: 13 residues. The CDR3 here is CASSLAQNTEAFF. CDR3 nucleotide sequence: TGTGCCAGCAGTTTGGCCCAAAACACTGAAGCTTTCTTT.

V and J are TRBV30 and TRBJ2-2; TRBD2 is a possible D gene (6 bases). This CDR3 is 14 amino acids long. Germline V lookup: CDR1 GTSNPN, CDR2 SVGIG (reference sequence). V lost 5 bases to trimming and J lost 4 bases, with 14 bases between them. CDR3 sequence reads: CAWGSRGTTGELFF. The CDR3 DNA sequence: TGTGCCTGGGGGTCCCGGGGGACCACCGGGGAGCTGTTTTTT. The whole variable domain, filled in from reference TRBV30 and TRBJ2-2, reads SQTIHQWPATLVQPVGSPLSLECTVEGTSNPNLYWYRQAAGRGLQLLFYSVGIGQISSEVPQNLSASRPQDRQFILSSKKLLLSDSGFYLCAWGSRGTTGELFFGEGSRLTVL.

This clone was recorded only once. The rearrangement joins TRBV9 to TRBJ2-2; a weak D match, TRBD2 (6 bases). Germline assignment: CDR1 SGDLS and CDR2 YYNGEE. V dropped 0 bases and J dropped 1 base, with 13 bases sitting between them. The CDR3 runs 17 residues. The CDR3 DNA sequence: TGTGCCAGCAGCGTAGGGAGGCCGGGACTGAACACCGGGGAGCTGTTTTTT. Translated: CASSVGRPGLNTGELFF.

This clone appeared once. CDR3 region: CASSIGRTPTYEQYF. The CDR3 region has the DNA TGTGCCAGTAGTATAGGCAGGACACCCACGTACGAGCAGTACTTC. The genes are TRBV19 and TRBJ2-7, with TRBD1 as a possible D gene (5 bases). CDR1 and CDR2 (germline): LNHDA, SQIVND (reference sequence). Trimming stripped 1 base from V and 4 bases from J, with 14 bases between. The CDR3 loop spans 15 amino acids.

This rearrangement joins TRBV28 to TRBJ1-2; no reliable D call. This CDR3 region has 14 residues. Trimming took off 1 base at V and 4 bases at J, with 10 bases between the two ends. CDR1 MDHEN and CDR2 SYDVKM come from the germline V gene. CDR3 in amino acids: CASSLSSGIYGYTF. Here the CDR3 DNA reads TGTGCCAGCAGTTTATCGTCGGGGATCTATGGCTACACCTTC.

The genes are TRBV7-2 and TRBJ2-1; 11 bases are a match to TRBD2. Germline CDR1 and CDR2: SGHTA and FQGNSA. J lost 8 bases, V lost 3 bases, and 6 bases had no gene match. The CDR3 is 15 amino acids. The chain's CDR3 is CASSFPSGGNYEQFF. The CDR3 DNA sequence: TGTGCCAGCAGCTTTCCTAGCGGGGGGAACTATGAGCAGTTCTTC.

The chain couples TRBV19 to TRBJ1-4; no firm D call. The CDR3 is 14 residues long. Trimming took 6 bases from V and 4 from J, leaving 12 bases between them. Germline assignment: CDR1 LNHDA and CDR2 SQIVND (reference sequence). CDR3 bases: TGTGCCAGTAGAAGGGAGGTAAATAATGAAAAACTGTTTTTT. The encoded protein is CASRREVNNEKLFF. Together with reference TRBV19 and TRBJ1-4, the CDR3 gives the full variable domain: DGGITQSPKYLFRKEGQNVTLSCEQNLNHDAMYWYRQDPGQGLRLIYYSQIVNDFQKGDIAEGYSVSREKKESFPLTVTSAQKNPTAFYLCASRREVNNEKLFFGSGTQLSVL.

The V gene is TRBV2, the J gene TRBJ1-4, with D unclear. Germline CDR1 and CDR2: SNHLY and FYNNEI. The CDR3 is 14 amino acids. V was shortened by 3 bases and J by 8 bases, with 13 bases between the two germline ends. CDR3 residues: CASSEVIRGEKLFF. The CDR3 DNA reads as TGTGCCAGCAGTGAGGTCATACGAGGAGAAAAACTGTTTTTT.

This clone is a singleton in its sample. CDR3 DNA: TGTGCCAGCAGAAAGGACGGGGCAACTAATGAAAAACTGTTTTTT. Protein: CASRKDGATNEKLFF. This sequence joins TRBV6-6 and TRBJ1-4; unclear D gene. The germline CDR1 and CDR2 sequences are MNHNY and SVGAGI (reference sequence). V was trimmed by 6 bases and J by 0 bases, leaving 11 bases between them. The CDR3 contains 15 residues.

V and J are TRBV11-1 and TRBJ1-1, with D hard to call. The germline CDR1 and CDR2 sequences are SGHAT and FQDESV (reference sequence). This CDR3 has 12 residues. Between the trimmed V and J ends, which lost 4 bases and 4 bases, there was a span of 7 bases. CDR3 residues: CASSSRATEAFF. The CDR3 nucleotides read TGTGCCAGCAGCTCCCGCGCCACTGAAGCTTTCTTT.

The rearrangement joins TRBV9 to TRBJ1-2; weak D call: TRBD1 (6 bases). Trimming pared 0 bases from V and 4 bases from J, leaving 10 bases between. CDR1 and CDR2 from the germline V gene are SGDLS and YYNGEE. CDR3 size: 14 residues. The CDR3 loop is CASSVGGQSYGYTF. The CDR3, as DNA: TGTGCCAGCAGCGTAGGTGGACAGAGCTATGGCTACACCTTC.

The chain links TRBV5-1 to TRBJ2-2, with 7 bases that match TRBD1. This CDR3 is 16 amino acids long. Per the germline V gene, CDR1 is SGHRS and CDR2 is YFSETQ. V was pared by 4 bases and J by 0 bases, with 6 bases of the junction left unmatched. The CDR3 DNA sequence: TGCGCCAGCAGCCTGCGACAGGGACCGAACACCGGGGAGCTGTTTTTT. Amino acid sequence: CASSLRQGPNTGELFF.

This rearrangement joins TRBV10-2 to TRBJ2-5; 8 bases agree with TRBD2. CDR1 is WSHSY and CDR2 is SAAADI in the germline V gene. V shed 3 bases and J 1 base; nucleotides not matched to a gene: 13. This CDR3 comprises 18 residues. Written as DNA, the CDR3 is TGCGCCAGCAGTGACTCGGGCGGGGGGTTTATTCGCCAAGAGACCCAGTACTTC. It codes for CASSDSGGGFIRQETQYF.

The CDR3 DNA sequence: TGCGCCAGCACTTCACTAGCGCACACAGATACGCAGTATTTT. Protein product: CASTSLAHTDTQYF. This chain links TRBV10-2 with TRBJ2-3, with 7 bases that match TRBD2. CDR3 length equals 14 residues. V lost 7 bases to trimming and J lost 2 bases; unmatched junction nucleotides: 6. The germline V gene encodes CDR1 WSHSY and CDR2 SAAADI.

V and J are TRBV18 and TRBJ1-5; 9 bases line up with TRBD1. Trimming cost V 1 base and J 0 bases; bases outside gene matches: 4. CDR3 length equals 17 residues. The V gene's germline CDR1 is KGHSH and CDR2 LQKENI. The CDR3 loop is CASSPRGQGDSNQPQHF. Written as DNA, the CDR3 is TGTGCCAGCTCACCACGGGGACAGGGAGATAGCAATCAGCCCCAGCATTTT. Full variable domain (missing parts from reference TRBV18 and TRBJ1-5): NAGVMQNPRHLVRRRGQEARLRCSPMKGHSHVYWYRQLPEEGLKFMVYLQKENIIDESGMPKERFSAEFPKEGPSILRIQQVVRGDSAAYFCASSPRGQGDSNQPQHFGDGTRLSIL.

This chain links TRBV14 with TRBJ2-1, with TRBD2 identical over 7 bases. The ends lost 4 bases at V and 6 bases at J; junction bases unmatched: 12. Germline V gene lookup returns CDR1 SGHDN and CDR2 FVKESK. This CDR3 is 16 amino acids long. CDR3 DNA sequence: TGTGCCAGCAGCCGCCTTGGGAGGGCTCCGGTCAATGAGCAGTTCTTC. Translating gives CASSRLGRAPVNEQFF.